This entry features one T cell receptor (beta chain) sequence. Its antigen has not been determined. The input lacks base qualities; no much larger clone sits a single base away. TCRbeta CDR3 regions were amplified from genomic DNA using the immunoSEQ Assay, a bias-controlled multiplex PCR. In the source study's methods: Within the assay, amplification of reference gene primers was used to estimate how many nucleated cells each sample contained. To quantify the absolute abundance of each unique TCRbeta CDR3 rearrangement, sequence reads were collapsed and filtered. For each sample, productive Simpson clonality was calculated as the square root of Simpson's diversity index over productive rearrangements. TCRdb provides this immuneACCESS table in a form limited to in-frame rearrangements. Some clones are lacking; in checked studies, under half of them reflect an unresolved V gene, and why the rest are absent is not known. For V, J and clone size, that table is used; D and trimming come from the DNA. The sample table lists approximately 400,000 clones, roughly 88% of them with a count of one. Of the sample, over 10% is held by the ten largest clones.

These data come from a study of blood T cell repertoires in COVID-19 (TCRdb year 2020). Regarding the study in general: Samples covering the acute and convalescent phases of COVID-19 were provided by collaborators in the United States, Italy and Spain. The prospective study material was composed of cDNA or gDNA derived from T cells, B-cell-depleted T cells, or PBMCs. The dataset comprised deeply sampled blood TCRbeta repertoires from subjects exposed to, actively infected with, or recovered from COVID-19. The repertoires were released in a freely available public database intended as a resource for research on the immune response to SARS-CoV-2. The samples were drawn from the first 160 participants of the ongoing ImmuneRACE study and from 950 to 1,500 subjects provided by 6 global collaborators. Sample metadata almost always included a de-identified subject ID, COVID-19 status, age in years and sex. Where HLA class I and class II types were available, the types were taken from metadata supplied by the sample provider, not from assay-based typing. Overall study outcomes, separate from this receptor: The quantity of clinical and demographic metadata differed by source and by participant and was supplied without curation.

In Seattle, one collaborating source enrolled patients while the infection was active and tracked those patients longitudinally over the course of disease. Whole blood was collected in K2EDTA tubes by collaborating institutions according to the institutions' own protocols. For TCRbeta analysis, collaborators shipped samples as frozen whole blood, isolated PBMCs, or DNA extracted from either of those sample types. The sample taken for sequencing was peripheral blood. The sequence was collected from a woman aged 50 to 60 with COVID-19, enrolled during active disease.

The DNA sequence is TGTGCCAGCAGTTCTGACAGTTATCAGCCCCAGCATTTT. This is translated as CASSSDSYQPQHF. The chain joins TRBV6-2 or TRBV6-3 to TRBJ1-5; tentative D gene TRBD1, with 5 bases matching. The CDR3, cysteine through phenylalanine, is 13 amino acids long. The DNA shown is the 39-base CDR3, in frame from base 1. The germline V gene gives CDR1 as MNHEY and CDR2 as SVGEGT. V is clipped by 4 bases and J by 5 bases, and the sequence between their germline boundaries is 9 bases long.